The 10 T cell receptor beta chains given below trace back to one sample, sequenced in a study of T cell responses to AZD1222 COVID-19 vaccine (dated by TCRdb to the early 2020s). The protocol used for the library was the immunoSEQ multiplex PCR assay. TCRdb stores this immuneACCESS table with in-frame sequences only. Part of the clones is absent; in the studies checked, under half of the shortfall reflects unresolved V genes, and no reason is known for the rest. This sample's table contains over 140,000 clones. The ten biggest clones cover approximately 2% of the sample. This sample's time point label indicates: baseline before first vaccination. The sequencing input was peripheral blood. Source of these receptors: an adult in good health.

This chain uses TRBV11-1 with TRBJ2-4, with D possibly matching TRBD1 (5 bases). V gave up 4 bases and J gave up 7 bases, with 17 bases separating them. This CDR3 is 15 amino acids long. CDR1 and CDR2 (germline): SGHAT, FQDESV (reference sequence). This CDR3 is CASSSTASITNIQYF. The CDR3 bases are TGTGCCAGCAGCTCGACAGCCAGTATTACCAACATTCAGTACTTC. The full variable domain, completed using reference TRBV11-1 and TRBJ2-4, is EAEVAQSPRYKITEKSQAVAFWCDPISGHATLYWYRQILGQGPELLVQFQDESVVDDSQLPKDRFSAERLKGVDSTLKIQPAELGDSAMYLCASSSTASITNIQYFGAGTRLSVL.

The V gene is TRBV5-4, the J gene TRBJ2-7; TRBD1 aligns across 9 bases. Germline-derived CDR1 and CDR2 are SGHNT and YYREEE (reference sequence). The CDR3 extends over 15 amino acids. The J segment lost 7 bases and the V segment lost 4 bases, leaving 12 bases of the junction unmatched. The CDR3 DNA sequence: TGTGCCAGCAGCCCGGCCCCACAGGGGGCGCGTGAGCAGTACTTC. Encoded protein: CASSPAPQGAREQYF.

This chain links TRBV29-1 with TRBJ1-1, with a possible D match to TRBD1 (5 bases). Trimming left V 7 bases short and J 1 base short, with 16 bases between. The CDR3 has 14 residues. Germline CDR1 reads SQVTM; CDR2 reads ANQGSEA. CDR3 amino acids: CSAQSVQANTEAFF. The CDR3 coding sequence is TGCAGCGCCCAATCGGTACAGGCGAACACTGAAGCTTTCTTT.

V gene TRBV6-6 combines with J gene TRBJ1-2, with D uncertain. Trimming cost V 7 bases and J 8 bases, with 14 bases left between them. This CDR3 is 12 amino acids long. Germline loops: CDR1 MNHNY, CDR2 SVGAGI (reference sequence). CDR3 coding DNA: TGTGCCAGCAATGAGGGCCTCAAGGGCTACACCTTC. It specifies CASNEGLKGYTF.

The genes are TRBV12-3 or TRBV12-4 and TRBJ1-1; D uncertain. V was cut by 6 bases and J by 10 bases, with 18 bases left in between. The CDR3 is 13 residues long. This chain's CDR3 is CASSRAGSGVAFF. CDR3 bases: TGTGCCAGCAGCCGGGCCGGCAGCGGAGTAGCTTTCTTT.

This rearrangement joins TRBV6-5 to TRBJ2-5; tentative D call: TRBD1 (6 bases). V gave up 2 bases and J gave up 4 bases, with 11 bases separating them. Looked up from germline, CDR1 is MNHEY and CDR2 is SVGAGI. CDR3 size: 14 residues. CDR3: CASSYRGIGETQYF. The CDR3 DNA reads as TGTGCCAGCAGTTACAGGGGGATAGGAGAGACCCAGTACTTC.

This chain uses TRBV7-8 with TRBJ2-2, with TRBD1 identical over 8 bases. CDR1 is SGHVS, CDR2 FQNEAQ, per germline. The CDR3 sequence is 16 residues long. The junction had 6 bases not matched to a gene; V was cut back by 1 base and J by 5 bases. The CDR3 protein is CASSLVQTGDTGELFF. The CDR3 DNA sequence: TGTGCCAGCAGCTTAGTACAGACAGGGGATACCGGGGAGCTGTTTTTT.

The rearrangement uses TRBV13 and TRBJ2-1, with D perhaps matching TRBD2 (6 bases). V lost 5 bases and J lost 4, with 24 bases in between. CDR1 PRHDT and CDR2 FYEKMQ come from the germline V gene (reference sequence). This CDR3 spans 18 amino acids. The CDR3 sequence is CASSPGRGSGLIYNEQFF. The CDR3 DNA reads as TGTGCCAGCAGCCCGGGGCGGGGTTCGGGATTGATATACAATGAGCAGTTCTTC.

The genes are TRBV5-6 and TRBJ2-5, with 10 bases identical to TRBD2. V trimming: 0 bases; J trimming: 4 bases; junction bases outside the gene matches: 9. CDR1 is SGHDT and CDR2 is YYEEEE in the germline V gene. This CDR3 region has 17 residues. DNA for the CDR3: TGTGCCAGCAGCTTGGTGGGTAGCGGGGGGTTTAGAGAGACCCAGTACTTC. Protein sequence: CASSLVGSGGFRETQYF.

The rearrangement uses TRBV3-1 (or the pseudogene TRBV3-2) and TRBJ2-7; TRBD1 matches at 8 bases. The CDR3 is 15 residues long. From germline, CDR1 is LGHDT and CDR2 YNNKEL (reference sequence). After removal of 2 bases from V and 0 bases from J, the junction contained 3 bases not matched to a gene. This CDR3 is CASSQTGGHSYEQYF. The CDR3 DNA follows: TGTGCCAGCAGCCAAACAGGGGGGCACTCCTACGAGCAGTACTTC.